The T cell receptor beta chain described here comes from a study of blood T cell repertoires in COVID-19. At the level of the study: The United States, Italy and Spain provided the acute and convalescent COVID-19 samples. Sources were T cells, B-cell-depleted T cells, or PBMCs; the material itself was cDNA or gDNA.

Authors' data handling: Nucleated cell counts were estimated from reference gene primer amplification. Some clones are missing from TCRdb's copy, which holds only in-frame ones; the method was immunoSEQ multiplex PCR. The V and J calls and clone size are taken from that table; D and trimming were inferred from the DNA. The data contain roughly 100,000 clones, more than 80% of them seen just once; the ten biggest clones take up 8% to 9.5%. The germline gives CDR1 MNHEY, CDR2 SMNVEV (reference sequence). Trimming removed 0 bases from V and 5 bases from J, with 8 bases in between. This CDR3 is 13 amino acids long.

This sequence was found in an older woman with acute or convalescent COVID-19. This sequence joins TRBV27 and TRBJ2-7; possibly TRBD1 for D (6 bases). Sequencing was performed on peripheral blood. The CDR3 bases are TGTGCCAGCAGTTTATCTAGGGGGAACGAGCAGTACTTC. It translates to CASSLSRGNEQYF.